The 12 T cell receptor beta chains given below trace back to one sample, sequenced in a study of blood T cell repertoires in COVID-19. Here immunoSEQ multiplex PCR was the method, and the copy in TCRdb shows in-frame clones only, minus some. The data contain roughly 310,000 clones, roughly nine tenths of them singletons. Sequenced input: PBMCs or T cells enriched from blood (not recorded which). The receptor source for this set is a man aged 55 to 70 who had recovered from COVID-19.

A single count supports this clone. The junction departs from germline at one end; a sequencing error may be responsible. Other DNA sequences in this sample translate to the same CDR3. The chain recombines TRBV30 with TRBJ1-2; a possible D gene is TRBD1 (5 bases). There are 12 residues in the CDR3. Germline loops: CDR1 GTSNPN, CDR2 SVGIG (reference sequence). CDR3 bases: TGTGCCTGGAGTCGGGGGAACTATGGTTACACCTTC. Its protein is CAWSRGNYGYTF.

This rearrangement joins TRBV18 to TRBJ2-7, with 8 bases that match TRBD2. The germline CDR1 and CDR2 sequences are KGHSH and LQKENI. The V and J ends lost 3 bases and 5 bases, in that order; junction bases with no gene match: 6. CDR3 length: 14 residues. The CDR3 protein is CASSPSGGVHEQYF. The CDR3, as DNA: TGTGCCAGCTCACCCTCCGGGGGGGTCCACGAGCAGTACTTC. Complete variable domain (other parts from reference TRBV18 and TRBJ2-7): NAGVMQNPRHLVRRRGQEARLRCSPMKGHSHVYWYRQLPEEGLKFMVYLQKENIIDESGMPKERFSAEFPKEGPSILRIQQVVRGDSAAYFCASSPSGGVHEQYFGPGTRLTVT.

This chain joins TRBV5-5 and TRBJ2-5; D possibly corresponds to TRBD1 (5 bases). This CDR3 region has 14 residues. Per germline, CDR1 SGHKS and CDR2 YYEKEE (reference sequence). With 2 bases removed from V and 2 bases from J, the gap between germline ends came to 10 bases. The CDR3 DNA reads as TGTGCCAGCAGCTTACGGCAGGGTCAAGAGACCCAGTACTTC. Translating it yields CASSLRQGQETQYF.

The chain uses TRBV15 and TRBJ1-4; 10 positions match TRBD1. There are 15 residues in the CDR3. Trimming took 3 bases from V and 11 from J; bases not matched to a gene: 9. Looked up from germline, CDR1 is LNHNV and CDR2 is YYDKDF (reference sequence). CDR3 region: CATSSGDRGRRKLFF. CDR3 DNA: TGTGCCACCAGCAGTGGTGACAGGGGGCGGCGGAAACTGTTTTTT.

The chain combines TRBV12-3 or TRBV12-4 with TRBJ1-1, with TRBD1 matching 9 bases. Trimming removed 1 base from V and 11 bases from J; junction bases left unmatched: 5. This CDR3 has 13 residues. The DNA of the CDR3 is TGTGCCAGCAGTTTAGTGGACAGGGGTGGCGCTTTCTTT. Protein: CASSLVDRGGAFF.

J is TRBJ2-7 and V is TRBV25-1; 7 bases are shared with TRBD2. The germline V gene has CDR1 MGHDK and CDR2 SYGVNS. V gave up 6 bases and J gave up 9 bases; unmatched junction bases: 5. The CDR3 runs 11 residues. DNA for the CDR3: TGTGCCAGCAGAGGACTAGACGGGCAGTACTTC. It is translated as CASRGLDGQYF.

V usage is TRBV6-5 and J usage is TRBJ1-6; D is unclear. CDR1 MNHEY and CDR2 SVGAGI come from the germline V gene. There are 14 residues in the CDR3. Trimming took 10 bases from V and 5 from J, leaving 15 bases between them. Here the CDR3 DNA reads TGTGCCATAGCGTCCTCGGCAGATAATTCACCCCTCCACTTT. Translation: CAIASSADNSPLHF.

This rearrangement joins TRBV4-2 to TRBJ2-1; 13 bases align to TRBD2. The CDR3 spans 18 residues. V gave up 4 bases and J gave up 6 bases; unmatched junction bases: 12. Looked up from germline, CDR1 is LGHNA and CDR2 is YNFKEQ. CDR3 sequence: CASSPGLAGIGNGNEQFF. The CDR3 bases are TGTGCCAGCAGCCCGGGACTAGCGGGGATCGGGAATGGCAATGAGCAGTTCTTC.

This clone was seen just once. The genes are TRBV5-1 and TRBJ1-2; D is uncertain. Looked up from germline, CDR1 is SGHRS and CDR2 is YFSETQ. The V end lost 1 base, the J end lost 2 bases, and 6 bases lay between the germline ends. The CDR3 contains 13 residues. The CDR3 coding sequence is TGCGCCAGCAGCTTGACAGACAACTATGGCTACACCTTC. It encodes CASSLTDNYGYTF.

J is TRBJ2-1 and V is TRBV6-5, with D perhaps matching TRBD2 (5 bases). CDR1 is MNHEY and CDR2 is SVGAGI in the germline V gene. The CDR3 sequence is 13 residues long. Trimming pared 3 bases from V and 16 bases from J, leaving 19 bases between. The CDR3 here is CASSYDPTRQIFF. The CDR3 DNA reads TGTGCCAGCAGTTATGACCCTACTAGGCAAATTTTCTTC.

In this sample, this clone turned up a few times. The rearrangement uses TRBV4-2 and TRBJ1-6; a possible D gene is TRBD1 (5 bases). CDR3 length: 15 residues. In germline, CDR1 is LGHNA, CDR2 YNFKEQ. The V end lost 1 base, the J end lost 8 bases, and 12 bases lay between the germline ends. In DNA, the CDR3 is TGTGCCAGCAGCCAAGCGCAGGGCATGGATTCACCCCTCCACTTT. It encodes CASSQAQGMDSPLHF.

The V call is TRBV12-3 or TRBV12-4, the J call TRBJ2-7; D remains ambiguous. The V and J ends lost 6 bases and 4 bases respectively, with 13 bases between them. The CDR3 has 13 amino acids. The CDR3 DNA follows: TGTGCCAGCAGCCAGACATGGCCTTACGAGCAGTACTTC. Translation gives CASSQTWPYEQYF.